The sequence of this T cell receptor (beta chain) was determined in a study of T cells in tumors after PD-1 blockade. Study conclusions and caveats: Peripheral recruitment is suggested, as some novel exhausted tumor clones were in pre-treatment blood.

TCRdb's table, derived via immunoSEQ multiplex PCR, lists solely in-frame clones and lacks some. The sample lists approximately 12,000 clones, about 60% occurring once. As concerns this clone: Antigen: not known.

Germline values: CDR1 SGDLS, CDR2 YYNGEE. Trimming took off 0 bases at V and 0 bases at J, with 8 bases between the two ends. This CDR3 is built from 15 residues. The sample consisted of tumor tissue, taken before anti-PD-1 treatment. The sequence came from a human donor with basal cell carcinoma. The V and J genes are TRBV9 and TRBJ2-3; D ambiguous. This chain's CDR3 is CASSVAPTSTDTQYF. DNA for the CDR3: TGTGCCAGCAGCGTAGCCCCAACGAGCACAGATACGCAGTATTTT.